This T cell receptor (beta chain) was sequenced for a study of T-cell memory formation after mild COVID-19. In this sample, this clonotype turned up once. The CDR3 is made up of 14 amino acids. Per germline, CDR1 DFQATT and CDR2 SNEGSKA (reference sequence). Trimming cost V 6 bases and J 2 bases; bases outside gene matches: 4. TCRdb passed the 5' RACE reads through MiXCR, listing each CDR3 protein once. The table includes about 240,000 distinct CDR3 sequences, 8.5% to 9.5% detected once. The sequenced sample was PBMCs or a T cell subset sorted from them (not recorded which). The TCR comes from a man younger than 30 who had mild COVID-19 (a few samples of this study predate the infection). Cell type and time point are not known. The chain employs TRBV20-1 and TRBJ2-5; 12 bases map to TRBD2. The CDR3 region is CSADLAGGQETQYF. The CDR3, as DNA: TGCAGTGCGGATCTAGCGGGGGGGCAAGAGACCCAGTACTTC.